Listed below are T cell receptor beta chains from one sample, sequenced in a study of response to subunit inactivated influenza vaccine. TCRdb itself ran the RT-PCR reads through MiXCR, one entry per CDR3 protein. Here the sample spans fewer than 550,000 distinct CDR3 sequences, around 25% being singletons. The sequencing used CD4+ T cells sorted from PBMCs, collected 5 days after vaccination. Receptor source: a man aged 50 to 60 who received an inactivated influenza vaccine. The CDR3 runs from the conserved cysteine through the conserved F or W. Each record gives: CDR3 DNA, CDR3 protein, V gene, clone size, D gene, J gene. The D gene is left open where the match is weak. Clone size appears in some rows only: once, few, many, or a class for an expanded clone.

DNA: TGTGCCAGCAGCGAAACAAGGAGAGGCACTGAAGCTTTCTTT
CDR3: CASSETRRGTEAFF
V: TRBV7-9
size: .
D: .
J: TRBJ1-1

DNA: TGCAGTGTATCTGTCGGCACAGATACGCAGTATTTT
CDR3: CSVSVGTDTQYF
V: TRBV20-1
size: few
D: .
J: TRBJ2-3

DNA: TGCGCCAGCAGCTTTGGGCCAGGGCTGTCTGGGGCCAACGTCCTGACTTTC
CDR3: CASSFGPGLSGANVLTF
V: TRBV5-1
size: .
D: .
J: TRBJ2-6

DNA: TGTGCCAGCAGCTCAATCGGACAGGGCTCAGATACGCAGTATTTT
CDR3: CASSSIGQGSDTQYF
V: TRBV3-1
size: few
D: TRBD1
J: TRBJ2-3

DNA: TGTGCCAGCAGCTTAGGAGGACTAGGAACGTCAAATGAGCAGTTCTTC
CDR3: CASSLGGLGTSNEQFF
V: TRBV7-2
size: few
D: TRBD2
J: TRBJ2-1

DNA: TGTGCCAGCAGTTCCGTTGAGCCGTTTAATGAGCAGTTCTTC
CDR3: CASSSVEPFNEQFF
V: TRBV12-3/TRBV12-4
size: .
D: .
J: TRBJ2-1

DNA: TGTGCCAGCAGCGTACCTAGCGGGAGGGCAGATACGCAGTATTTT
CDR3: CASSVPSGRADTQYF
V: TRBV9
size: .
D: TRBD2
J: TRBJ2-3

DNA: TGTGCCAGCAGTTACTCCTTGTACCAAGAGACCCAGTACTTC
CDR3: CASSYSLYQETQYF
V: TRBV6-5
size: .
D: .
J: TRBJ2-5

DNA: TGCGCTACCGCGGCGGGGGGGAGCACAGATACGCAGTATTTT
CDR3: CATAAGGSTDTQYF
V: TRBV5-1
size: many
D: TRBD2
J: TRBJ2-3

DNA: TGCGCCAGCAGCTTGGATCCCAATAACTATGGCTACACCTTC
CDR3: CASSLDPNNYGYTF
V: TRBV5-1
size: few
D: .
J: TRBJ1-2